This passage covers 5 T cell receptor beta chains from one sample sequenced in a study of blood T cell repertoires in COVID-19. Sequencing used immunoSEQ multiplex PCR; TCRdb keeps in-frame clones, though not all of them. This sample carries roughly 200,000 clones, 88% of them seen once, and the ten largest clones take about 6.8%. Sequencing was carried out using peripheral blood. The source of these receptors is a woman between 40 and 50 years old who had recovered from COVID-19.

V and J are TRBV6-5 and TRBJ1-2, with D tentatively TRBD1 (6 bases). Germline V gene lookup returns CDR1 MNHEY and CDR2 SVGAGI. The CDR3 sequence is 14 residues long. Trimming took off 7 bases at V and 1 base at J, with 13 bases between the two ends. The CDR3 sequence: CASTLTGGNYGYTF. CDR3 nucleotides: TGTGCCAGCACCTTGACAGGCGGTAACTATGGCTACACCTTC.

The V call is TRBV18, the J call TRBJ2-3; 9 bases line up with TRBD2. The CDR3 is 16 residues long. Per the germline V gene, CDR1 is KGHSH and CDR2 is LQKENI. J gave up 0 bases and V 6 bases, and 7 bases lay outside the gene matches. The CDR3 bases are TGTGCCAGCTCTTCCTGGACTAGCGAGAGCACAGATACGCAGTATTTT. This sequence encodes CASSSWTSESTDTQYF.

CDR3 nucleotide sequence: TGTGCCTGGGGAAAGGGGGCCTGGAGCAATCAGCCCCAGCATTTT. Protein: CAWGKGAWSNQPQHF. This chain links TRBV30 with TRBJ1-5; 7 bases map to TRBD1. The CDR3 spans 15 residues. The germline V gene has CDR1 GTSNPN and CDR2 SVGIG (reference sequence). Trimming cost V 5 bases and J 1 base; bases outside gene matches: 8.

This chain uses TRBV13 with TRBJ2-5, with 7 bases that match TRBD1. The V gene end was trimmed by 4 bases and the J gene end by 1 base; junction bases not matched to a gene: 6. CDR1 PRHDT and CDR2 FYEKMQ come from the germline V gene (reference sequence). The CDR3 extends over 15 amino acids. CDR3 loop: CASSSTDRFQETQYF. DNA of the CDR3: TGTGCCAGCAGCTCGACGGACAGGTTCCAAGAGACCCAGTACTTC.

The CDR3 DNA sequence: TGTGCCAGCAGCCACGGGACAGGGGGCGCGGACGGCTATGGCTACACCTTC. This gives the protein CASSHGTGGADGYGYTF. The V and J genes are TRBV14 and TRBJ1-2, with 12 positions matching TRBD1. Looked up from germline, CDR1 is SGHDN and CDR2 is FVKESK. The junction had 9 bases not matched to a gene; V was cut back by 3 bases and J by 4 bases. There are 17 residues in the CDR3.